The source of this T cell receptor (beta chain) is a study of shared clonotypes between healthy human individuals. This clone was observed a handful of times. Repertoires were generated with immunoSEQ multiplex PCR, while TCRdb's copy carries only in-frame clones and drops some. This table has over a million clones, about 96% appearing once. The CDR3 has 16 residues. From germline, CDR1 is MNHEY and CDR2 SVGAGI. The V end was cut by 0 bases, the J end by 6 bases, with 17 bases between. The sequence came from a man aged 25 to 45 in good health. Sequencing was done on a sample of naive CD4+ T cells sorted from blood. Subset denoted: CD45RA+ positively selected. This rearrangement joins TRBV6-5 to TRBJ2-5; no clear D. The CDR3: CASSYSRLAMVKTQYF. The DNA of the CDR3 is TGTGCCAGCAGTTACTCGAGATTGGCGATGGTGAAGACCCAGTACTTC.